This TCR beta chain was retrieved from a study of regulatory T cells in long-lasting Graves disease. This clonotype was counted at least ten times. Time point described: newly diagnosed GD, antithyroid drugs for less than 3 months. The TCR library was made from RNA that had been extracted from PBMCs in TRIzol. The CDR3 loop spans 15 amino acids. Losses at the gene ends were 6 bases for V and 3 bases for J; bases not matched to a gene: 6. Germline V gene data show CDR1 as MNHEY and CDR2 as SMNVEV (reference sequence). Combining iRepertoire HTBI primers with Arm-PCR of CDR3 regions, the authors built TCR beta libraries. Each CDR3 protein gets one entry after TCRdb re-called the multiplex PCR reads with MiXCR. The sample records some 560,000 distinct CDR3 sequences, around 15% being singletons. These data also featured in a second study, about T cells in Graves' hyperthyroidism and ophthalmopathy.

V is TRBV27 and J is TRBJ1-5, with 9 bases that match TRBD1. The clonotype comes from a woman aged 35-65 years with Graves disease. Source: peripheral blood mononuclear cells (PBMCs), taken at new diagnosis, from a patient treated with antithyroid drugs. Here the CDR3 DNA reads TGTGCCAGCAGAGGGACAGGGCCGAACAATCAGCCCCAGCATTTT. Its protein product is CASRGTGPNNQPQHF.